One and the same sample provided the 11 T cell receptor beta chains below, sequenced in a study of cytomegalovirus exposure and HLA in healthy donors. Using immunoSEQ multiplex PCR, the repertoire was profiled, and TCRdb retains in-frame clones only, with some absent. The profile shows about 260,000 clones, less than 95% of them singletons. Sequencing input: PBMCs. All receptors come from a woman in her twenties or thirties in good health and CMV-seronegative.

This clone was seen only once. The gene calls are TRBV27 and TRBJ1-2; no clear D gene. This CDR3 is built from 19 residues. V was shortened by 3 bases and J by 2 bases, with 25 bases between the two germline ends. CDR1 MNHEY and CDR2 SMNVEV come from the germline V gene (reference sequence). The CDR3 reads CASSFRTSGFRKPNYGYTF. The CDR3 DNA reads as TGTGCCAGCAGTTTCCGGACGAGTGGCTTTAGGAAACCCAACTATGGCTACACCTTC.

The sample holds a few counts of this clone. The CDR3 protein is CASSGGDRTRQVTYF. The CDR3 nucleotides are TGCGCCAGCAGCGGGGGAGACCGAACTCGGCAAGTTACGTACTTC. The chain carries TRBV4-1 and TRBJ2-5; D is tentatively TRBD1 or TRBD2 (5 bases each). Trimming took 5 bases from V and 13 from J, leaving 26 bases between them. This CDR3 comprises 15 residues. Germline lookup yields CDR1 MGHRA and CDR2 YSYEKL.

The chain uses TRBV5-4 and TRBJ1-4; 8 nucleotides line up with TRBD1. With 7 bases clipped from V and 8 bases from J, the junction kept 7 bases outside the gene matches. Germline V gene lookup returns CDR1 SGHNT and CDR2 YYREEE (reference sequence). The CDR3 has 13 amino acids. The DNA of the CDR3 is TGTGCCAGCTATAGACAGGGGAACGAAAAACTGTTTTTT. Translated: CASYRQGNEKLFF. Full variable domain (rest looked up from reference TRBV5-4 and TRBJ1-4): ETGVTQSPTHLIKTRGQQVTLRCSSQSGHNTVSWYQQALGQGPQFIFQYYREEENGRGNFPPRFSGLQFPNYSSELNVNALELDDSALYLCASYRQGNEKLFFGSGTQLSVL.

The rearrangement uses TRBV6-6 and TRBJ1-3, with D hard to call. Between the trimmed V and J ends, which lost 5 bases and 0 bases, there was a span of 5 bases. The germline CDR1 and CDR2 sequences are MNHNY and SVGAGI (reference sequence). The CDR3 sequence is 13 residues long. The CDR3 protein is CASSSHSGNTIYF. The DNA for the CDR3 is TGTGCCAGCAGTAGCCACTCTGGAAACACCATATATTTT.

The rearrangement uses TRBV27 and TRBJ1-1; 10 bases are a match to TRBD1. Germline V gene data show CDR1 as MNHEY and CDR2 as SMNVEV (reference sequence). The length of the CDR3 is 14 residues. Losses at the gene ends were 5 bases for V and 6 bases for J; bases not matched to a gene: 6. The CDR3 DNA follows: TGTGCCAGCAGTATAATCGGGACAGGGGCTGAAGCTTTCTTT. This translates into CASSIIGTGAEAFF.

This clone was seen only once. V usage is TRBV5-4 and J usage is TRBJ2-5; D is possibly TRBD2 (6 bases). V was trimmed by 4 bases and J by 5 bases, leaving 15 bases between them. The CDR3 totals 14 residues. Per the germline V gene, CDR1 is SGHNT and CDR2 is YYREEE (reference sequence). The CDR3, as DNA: TGTGCCAGCAGCGAGAGCTCGCGGGACGAGACCCAGTACTTC. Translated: CASSESSRDETQYF.

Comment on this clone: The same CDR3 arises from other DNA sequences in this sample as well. The CDR3 is CASSVAGTDTQYF. CDR3 in DNA: TGTGCCAGCAGCGTAGCAGGCACAGATACGCAGTATTTT. This chain links TRBV9 with TRBJ2-3; no clear D. V lost 0 bases and J 1 base, leaving 3 bases between the germline ends. The CDR3 length is 13 residues. The germline V gene has CDR1 SGDLS and CDR2 YYNGEE.

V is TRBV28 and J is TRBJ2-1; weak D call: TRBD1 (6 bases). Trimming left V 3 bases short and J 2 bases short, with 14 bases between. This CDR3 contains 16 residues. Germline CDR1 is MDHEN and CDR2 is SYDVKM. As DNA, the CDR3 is TGTGCCAGCAGTTTCGGTTCTACAGGGACCTACAATGAGCAGTTCTTC. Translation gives CASSFGSTGTYNEQFF. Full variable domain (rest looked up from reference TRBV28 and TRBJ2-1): DVKVTQSSRYLVKRTGEKVFLECVQDMDHENMFWYRQDPGLGLRLIYFSYDVKMKEKGDIPEGYSVSREKKERFSLILESASTNQTSMYLCASSFGSTGTYNEQFFGPGTRLTVL.

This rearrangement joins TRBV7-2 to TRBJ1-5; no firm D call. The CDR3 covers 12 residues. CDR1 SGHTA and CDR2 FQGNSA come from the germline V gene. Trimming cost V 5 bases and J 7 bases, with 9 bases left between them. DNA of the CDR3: TGTGCCAGCAGCCTGACATCCCAGCCCCAGCATTTT. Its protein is CASSLTSQPQHF.

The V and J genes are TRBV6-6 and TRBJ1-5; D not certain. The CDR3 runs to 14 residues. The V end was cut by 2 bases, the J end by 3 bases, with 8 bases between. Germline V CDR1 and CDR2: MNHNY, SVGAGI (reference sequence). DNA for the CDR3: TGTGCCAGCAGTTACAGGCAGAACAATCAGCCCCAGCATTTT. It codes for CASSYRQNNQPQHF.

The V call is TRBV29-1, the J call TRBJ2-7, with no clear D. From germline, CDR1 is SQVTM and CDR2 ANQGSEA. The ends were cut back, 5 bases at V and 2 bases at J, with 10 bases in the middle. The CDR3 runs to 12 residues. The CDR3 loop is CSVFPPTYEQYF. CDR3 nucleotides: TGCAGCGTTTTCCCCCCAACCTACGAGCAGTACTTC.